These T cell receptor beta chains were read from a single sample in a study of T cells in Graves' hyperthyroidism and ophthalmopathy. Each CDR3 protein gets one entry after TCRdb re-called the multiplex PCR reads with MiXCR. The sample has some 600,000 distinct CDR3 sequences, approximately 15% seen once. Sequenced input: blood. The origin of the receptors is a woman aged 25-40 years with Graves' hyperthyroidism that later progressed to Graves' ophthalmopathy. CDR3s include the opening cysteine and the closing phenylalanine or tryptophan. Each record gives: clone size, D gene, J gene, V gene, CDR3 DNA, CDR3 protein. D genes are given only for firm matches. The size entry is marked missing in some rows and otherwise reads once, few, many or a size class.

>many|TRBD1|TRBJ1-1|TRBV15
TGTGCCACCAGCGGACAGGGATCGGGTGGCGGCACTGAAGCTTTCTTT
CATSGQGSGGGTEAFF
>-|TRBD2|TRBJ2-3|TRBV7-2
TGTGCCAGCAGCTTAGTCTCGCCCCCGACTAGCGGCCAGGGGACGCAGTATTTT
CASSLVSPPTSGQGTQYF
>many|-|TRBJ1-5|TRBV2
TGTGCCAGCAGGGCAGGGAGGGGTACAAATCAGCCCCAGCATTTT
CASRAGRGTNQPQHF
>many|TRBD2|TRBJ2-5|TRBV6-1
TGTGCCAGCCGGCGGGGGGCAGGGGAGACCCAGTACTTC
CASRRGAGETQYF
>few|-|TRBJ2-3|TRBV19
TGTGCCAGTAGTATGGGCGGTGTGACGGCAGATACGCAGTATTTT
CASSMGGVTADTQYF
>few|TRBD1|TRBJ2-1|TRBV18
TGTGCCAGCTTACCGGCCTTTGGACAGGCCGGGAATGAGCAGTTCTTC
CASLPAFGQAGNEQFF
>many|-|TRBJ2-1|TRBV5-6
TGTGCCAGCAGCTTGGCCTCTGCAAATGAGCAGTTCTTC
CASSLASANEQFF
>many|-|TRBJ1-6|TRBV6-4
TGTGCCAGCAGTGATTCACCCGCTGGATCGGGTTCACCCCTCCACTTT
CASSDSPAGSGSPLHF
>-|TRBD1|TRBJ2-5|TRBV20-1
TGCAGTGCTAGCGGACAGGGAAGGCAAGAGACCCAGTACTTC
CSASGQGRQETQYF
>few|-|TRBJ2-6|TRBV29-1
TGCAGCGTTGAAGGGGCTGGGGCCAACGTCCTGACTTTC
CSVEGAGANVLTF
>many|-|TRBJ1-2|TRBV28
TGTGCCAGCAGTTTGACAGTGGGCTATGGCTACACCTTC
CASSLTVGYGYTF
>many|TRBD1|TRBJ2-7|TRBV5-1
TGCGCCAGCAGCCTTGGACAGGGTTATGAAGAGCAGTACTTC
CASSLGQGYEEQYF
>many|-|TRBJ1-5|TRBV16
TGTGCCAGCAGCCAATCGGGGATGGGGAATCAGCCCCAGCATTTT
CASSQSGMGNQPQHF
>many|TRBD1|TRBJ2-2|TRBV29-1
TGCAGCGTATTGACAGGGGACACCGGGGAGCTGTTTTTT
CSVLTGDTGELFF
>many|-|TRBJ2-4|TRBV28
TGTGCCAGCAGTTTCTGGGGCGAGGACATTCAGTACTTC
CASSFWGEDIQYF
>many|TRBD2|TRBJ2-2|TRBV28
TGTGCCAGCAGTTCCCTCCGAGCGGGAGTAGAGGTTTCCGGGGAGCTGTTTTTT
CASSSLRAGVEVSGELFF
>many|-|TRBJ1-2|TRBV6-2/TRBV6-3
TGTGCCAGCAGTTACGGAATTGTAGGCAGATCCTATGGCTACACCTTC
CASSYGIVGRSYGYTF
>-|-|TRBJ2-2|TRBV11-3
TGTGCCAGCAGCTTAGAAGCCGGTATCGGGGAGCTGTTTTTT
CASSLEAGIGELFF
>many|-|TRBJ2-1|TRBV30
TGTGCCTGGAGTTCGGTTACCAATGAGCAGTTCTTC
CAWSSVTNEQFF
>-|-|TRBJ2-1|TRBV7-2
TGTGCCAGCAGCTTAGTGTTTGTTTCTGAGCAGTTCTTC
CASSLVFVSEQFF
>-|-|TRBJ1-2|TRBV7-2
TGTGCCAGCAGCTTAGCCCCCACCCCCCGTGGAGGCTATGGCTACACCTTC
CASSLAPTPRGGYGYTF
>few|-|TRBJ1-1|TRBV5-1
TGCGCCAGCAGCTGGGGGGAAAACACTGAAGCTTTCTTT
CASSWGENTEAFF